The 6 T cell receptor beta chains given below trace back to one sample, sequenced in a study of T cell responses to AZD1222 COVID-19 vaccine. Measured with immunoSEQ multiplex PCR; TCRdb has only the in-frame clones, and not every one. The sample carries about 150,000 clones, around nine tenths recorded once. Sample: peripheral blood, taken on day 0 of AZD1222 vaccination. Every receptor here comes from an adult in good health.

The chain has TRBV6-4 and TRBJ2-2; 10 nucleotides match TRBD1. Germline trimming cut 6 bases from V and 1 base from J; bases unmatched to any gene: 2. CDR3 size: 15 residues. Germline CDR1 and CDR2: MRHNA and SNTAGT. CDR3 DNA sequence: TGTGCCAGCAGCAGGGACAGGGGGAACACCGGGGAGCTGTTTTTT. It codes for CASSRDRGNTGELFF.

The genes are TRBV3-1 (or the pseudogene TRBV3-2) and TRBJ2-5, with a possible D match to TRBD2 (6 bases). CDR1 is LGHDT and CDR2 is YNNKEL in the germline V gene (reference sequence). Between the trimmed V and J ends, which lost 4 bases and 5 bases, there was a span of 20 bases. The CDR3 loop spans 16 amino acids. The CDR3 bases are TGTGCCAGCAGCCCCTCGGGGGTAGGTGATGTGGAGACCCAGTACTTC. Residues: CASSPSGVGDVETQYF.

The chain is built from TRBV3-1 (or the pseudogene TRBV3-2) and TRBJ2-6; 12 nucleotides match TRBD2. Germline assignment: CDR1 LGHDT and CDR2 YNNKEL (reference sequence). The V segment lost 2 bases and the J segment 1 base; nucleotides outside the gene matches: 6. The CDR3 has 19 residues. The CDR3 region has the DNA TGTGCCAGCAGCCAAAGAGGACTAGCGGGGCGTTCTGGGGCCAACGTCCTGACTTTC. This sequence encodes CASSQRGLAGRSGANVLTF.

The chain joins TRBV2 to TRBJ2-7; D uncertain. V lost 1 base and J lost 2, with 12 bases in between. Looked up from germline, CDR1 is SNHLY and CDR2 is FYNNEI. The CDR3 loop spans 15 amino acids. CDR3 sequence (DNA): TGTGCCAGCAGTGAAGTGGTCCAAATTCCCTACGAGCAGTACTTC. Its translation: CASSEVVQIPYEQYF.

The rearrangement uses TRBV19 and TRBJ1-2; 7 bases map to TRBD1. This CDR3 contains 14 residues. After removal of 7 bases from V and 4 bases from J, the junction contained 9 bases not matched to a gene. The germline CDR1 and CDR2 sequences are LNHDA and SQIVND (reference sequence). The CDR3 DNA is TGTGCCAGTACCCCTCAGGGGGTCGGCTATGGCTACACCTTC. It yields the protein CASTPQGVGYGYTF.

The V call is TRBV6-5, the J call TRBJ1-5; D might be TRBD1 (5 bases). The CDR3 is 14 residues long. V lost 3 bases and J 2 bases, leaving 8 bases between the germline ends. From germline, CDR1 is MNHEY and CDR2 SVGAGI. CDR3 nucleotides: TGTGCCAGCAGTTATCAGGGAGGCAATCAGCCCCAGCATTTT. Translating it yields CASSYQGGNQPQHF.